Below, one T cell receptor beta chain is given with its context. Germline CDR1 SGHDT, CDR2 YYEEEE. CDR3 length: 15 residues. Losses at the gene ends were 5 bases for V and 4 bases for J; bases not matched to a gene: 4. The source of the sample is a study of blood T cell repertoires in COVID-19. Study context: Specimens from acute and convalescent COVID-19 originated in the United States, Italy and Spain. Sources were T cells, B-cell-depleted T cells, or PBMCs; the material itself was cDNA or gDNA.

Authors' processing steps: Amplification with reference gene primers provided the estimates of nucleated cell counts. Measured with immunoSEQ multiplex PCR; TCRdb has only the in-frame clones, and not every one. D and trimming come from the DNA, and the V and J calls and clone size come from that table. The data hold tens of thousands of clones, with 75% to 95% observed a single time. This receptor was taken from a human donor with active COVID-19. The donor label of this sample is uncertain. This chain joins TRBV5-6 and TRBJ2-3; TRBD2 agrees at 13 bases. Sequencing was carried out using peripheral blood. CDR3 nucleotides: TGTGCCAGCAGTTCTGGACTAGCGGGAGCAGATACGCAGTATTTT. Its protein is CASSSGLAGADTQYF.